This is a list of T cell receptor beta chains from one sample in a study of T-cell memory formation after mild COVID-19. TCRdb reanalysed the 5' RACE reads using MiXCR and keeps one entry per CDR3 protein. The data hold under 450,000 distinct CDR3 sequences, with 20% to 30% observed a single time. The source material was PBMCs or a T cell subset sorted from them (not recorded which). These receptors originate from an adult woman who had mild COVID-19 (a few samples of this study predate the infection). Cell type and time point are not known. Each CDR3 is given with its conserved first and last residue.

v_call: TRBV24-1; j_call: TRBJ2-2; cdr3_aa: CATRQGAYGELFF
v_call: TRBV7-2; j_call: TRBJ2-1; cdr3_aa: CASSLTGPPKFF
v_call: TRBV7-6; j_call: TRBJ2-7; cdr3_aa: CASSLTGGMGEQYF
v_call: TRBV19; j_call: TRBJ1-5; cdr3_aa: CASSMLTGGNQPQHF
v_call: TRBV12-3/TRBV12-4; j_call: TRBJ2-3; cdr3_aa: CASSLRRGDTQYF
v_call: TRBV6-2/TRBV6-3; j_call: TRBJ1-4; cdr3_aa: CASSPRTGKVEKLFF
v_call: TRBV20-1; j_call: TRBJ1-5; cdr3_aa: CSAHRGDGNQPQHF
v_call: TRBV23-1; j_call: TRBJ2-7; cdr3_aa: CASSQSLRSYEQYF
v_call: TRBV7-3; j_call: TRBJ1-1; cdr3_aa: CASSLTGQGVTEAFF
v_call: TRBV4-3; j_call: TRBJ1-1; cdr3_aa: CASSQEDSGGYTEAFF
v_call: TRBV7-9; j_call: TRBJ2-7; cdr3_aa: CASSFLAGGPLEQYF